These T cell receptor beta chains were read from a single sample in a study of blood T cells in healthy people across ages. TCRdb re-called the 5' RACE reads with MiXCR, one entry per CDR3 protein. The sample gives 1.5 million to 1.8 million distinct CDR3 sequences, 35% to 45% of which show up once; about 4% is in the top ten. The sequencing input was blood. Receptors originate from a woman between 18 and 29 years old in good health. Both conserved end residues are part of each CDR3. The order of the fields is CDR3 length, D gene, V gene, clone size, J gene, CDR3 protein, CDR3 DNA. D genes are given only for firm matches. Size tells how often a clone was seen (once, few, many) or the class of an expanded clone, and some rows leave it out.

19,NA,TRBV10-2,NA,TRBJ1-5,CASSDGDPRVEDGNQPQHF,TGCGCCAGCAGTGATGGGGATCCGCGGGTCGAAGATGGCAATCAGCCCCAGCATTTT
14,TRBD2,TRBV29-1,NA,TRBJ2-3,CSVEVRAGADTQYF,TGCAGCGTTGAAGTTCGAGCGGGAGCAGATACGCAGTATTTT
16,NA,TRBV7-2,once,TRBJ2-3,CASSLVGDSRTDTQYF,TGTGCCAGCAGCTTAGTTGGAGACTCCCGCACAGATACGCAGTATTTT
15,NA,TRBV7-2,NA,TRBJ1-1,CASSSRGGTGTEAFF,TGTGCCAGCAGCTCGAGGGGTGGGACGGGCACTGAAGCTTTCTTT
15,NA,TRBV27,NA,TRBJ2-7,CASSLPGTRFYEQYF,TGTGCCAGCAGTTTACCCGGGACACGGTTCTACGAGCAGTACTTC
14,NA,TRBV2,NA,TRBJ2-7,CASRTDSSYNEQYF,TGTGCCAGCAGGACGGATAGCTCCTACAATGAGCAGTACTTC
15,TRBD2,TRBV20-1,once,TRBJ2-7,CSARVGTSGYYEQYF,TGCAGTGCTAGAGTAGGGACTAGCGGATACTACGAGCAGTACTTC
15,TRBD2,TRBV7-2,NA,TRBJ2-5,CASSFREGLGNEQYF,TGTGCCAGCAGCTTCCGGGAGGGCCTCGGAAATGAGCAGTACTTC
15,NA,TRBV6-5,few,TRBJ1-5,CASSPFRRDPQPQHF,TGTGCCAGCAGTCCCTTTCGCAGGGACCCTCAGCCCCAGCATTTT
13,NA,TRBV20-1,few,TRBJ1-5,CSAETGSNQPQHF,TGCAGTGCTGAAACAGGGAGCAATCAGCCCCAGCATTTT
13,NA,TRBV2,NA,TRBJ2-5,CASNTLGPETQYF,TGTGCCAGCAACACTCTGGGTCCAGAGACCCAGTACTTC
15,NA,TRBV21-1,NA,TRBJ1-2,CASSKERGANYGYTF,TGTGCCAGCAGCAAAGAGAGGGGGGCGAACTATGGCTACACCTTC
16,NA,TRBV13,few,TRBJ2-1,CASSPVGSGAYNEQFF,TGTGCCAGCAGCCCCGTTGGGAGCGGAGCCTACAATGAGCAGTTCTTC
16,TRBD2,TRBV5-1,NA,TRBJ2-3,CASSLDLGLAGDTQYF,TGCGCCAGCAGCTTGGATTTGGGACTAGCGGGAGATACGCAGTATTTT
15,NA,TRBV4-3,few,TRBJ1-1,CASSQEMGIGTEAFF,TGCGCCAGCAGCCAAGAAATGGGTATCGGCACTGAAGCTTTCTTT
14,NA,TRBV7-2,many,TRBJ2-2,CASSLGVNTGELFF,TGTGCCAGCAGTTTAGGCGTGAACACCGGGGAGCTGTTTTTT
15,TRBD2,TRBV27,NA,TRBJ2-1,CASSFELAGGYEQFF,TGTGCCAGCAGTTTCGAGCTAGCGGGGGGATATGAGCAGTTCTTC
15,NA,TRBV4-2,few,TRBJ1-1,CASSQGVRENTEAFF,TGTGCCAGCAGCCAAGGGGTAAGGGAGAACACTGAAGCTTTCTTT
13,NA,TRBV4-1,NA,TRBJ1-5,CASSQSLSEPQHF,TGCGCCAGCAGCCAGTCTTTGTCGGAGCCCCAGCATTTT
11,NA,TRBV19,NA,TRBJ2-1,CVSSSLNEQFF,TGTGTCAGTAGTTCCTTAAACGAGCAGTTCTTC
11,NA,TRBV30,NA,TRBJ1-6,CAQSENSPLHF,TGTGCCCAAAGTGAGAATTCACCCCTCCACTTT
15,TRBD1,TRBV6-1,NA,TRBJ1-3,CASSGQGGLGNTIYF,TGTGCCAGCAGCGGACAGGGGGGCTTGGGAAACACCATATATTTT
14,TRBD1,TRBV4-2,few,TRBJ1-6,CASSHEDRVSPLHF,TGTGCCAGCAGCCATGAGGACAGGGTTTCACCCCTCCACTTT
14,NA,TRBV7-7,NA,TRBJ1-1,CASTPPRRQTEAFF,TGTGCTAGCACCCCACCTCGACGACAGACTGAAGCTTTCTTT
14,NA,TRBV27,many,TRBJ2-5,CASSLFSGLETQYF,TGTGCCAGCAGTTTGTTTTCGGGATTAGAGACCCAGTACTTC
16,NA,TRBV7-9,NA,TRBJ1-1,CASSLGSGSMNTEAFF,TGTGCCAGCAGCTTGGGGTCAGGTTCCATGAACACTGAAGCTTTCTTT
14,NA,TRBV5-1,NA,TRBJ1-6,CASSRDGYGSPPHF,TGCGCCAGCAGCAGGGACGGGTACGGATCACCCCCCCACTTT
16,TRBD2,TRBV7-2,few,TRBJ2-5,CASRNAGGGAYNEQYF,TGTGCCAGCAGGAATGCCGGGGGGGGAGCCTACAATGAGCAGTACTTC
17,TRBD1,TRBV6-6,few,TRBJ1-5,CASRLIIGTAFNQPQHF,TGTGCCAGCAGACTCATTATCGGGACAGCGTTCAATCAGCCCCAGCATTTT
16,TRBD2,TRBV4-3,NA,TRBJ2-3,CASSRSLAGITDTQYF,TGCGCCAGCAGCCGCTCACTAGCGGGGATAACAGATACGCAGTATTTT
12,NA,TRBV20-1,few,TRBJ2-7,CSARVSDYEQYF,TGCAGTGCTAGGGTCAGTGACTACGAGCAGTACTTC
22,TRBD1,TRBV7-3,NA,TRBJ2-5,CASSLRGSLGQGAFGHGETQYF,TGTGCCAGCAGCTTAAGGGGCTCGTTGGGACAGGGAGCGTTCGGACACGGAGAGACCCAGTACTTC
15,TRBD2,TRBV7-9,few,TRBJ2-3,CASSLGTSGLDTQYF,TGTGCCAGCAGCTTAGGGACTAGCGGGTTGGATACGCAGTATTTT
13,NA,TRBV20-1,NA,TRBJ1-2,CSARQGFGYGYTF,TGCAGTGCTAGGCAGGGTTTTGGCTATGGCTACACCTTC
17,TRBD2,TRBV5-1,few,TRBJ2-3,CASSWGLAVLSTDTQYF,TGCGCCAGCAGCTGGGGACTAGCGGTACTTAGCACAGATACGCAGTATTTT
14,NA,TRBV12-3/TRBV12-4,few,TRBJ1-4,CASTQRATNEKLFF,TGTGCCAGCACTCAGCGTGCAACTAATGAAAAACTGTTTTTT
14,NA,TRBV20-1,NA,TRBJ2-7,CSASVSSSMNEQYF,TGCAGTGCTAGCGTCAGTTCTAGCATGAATGAGCAGTACTTC
15,TRBD1,TRBV20-1,NA,TRBJ1-6,CSARDTGVGNSPLHF,TGCAGTGCTAGAGATACAGGGGTCGGCAATTCACCCCTCCACTTT
13,NA,TRBV12-3/TRBV12-4,NA,TRBJ1-2,CASSPRGGDGYTF,TGTGCCAGCAGCCCAAGGGGGGGTGACGGCTACACCTTC
14,NA,TRBV10-3,NA,TRBJ1-5,CAISAHESNQPQHF,TGTGCCATCAGCGCCCATGAAAGCAATCAGCCCCAGCATTTT
14,NA,TRBV7-2,NA,TRBJ2-1,CASSLEGIYNEQFF,TGTGCCAGCAGCTTAGAGGGTATATACAATGAGCAGTTCTTC
13,NA,TRBV20-1,few,TRBJ1-1,CSAATGTNTEAFF,TGCAGTGCGGCAACCGGGACCAACACTGAAGCTTTCTTT
16,TRBD2,TRBV6-5,NA,TRBJ2-7,CASSHRGAGGSYEQYF,TGTGCCAGCAGCCACCGGGGTGCGGGAGGTTCCTACGAGCAGTACTTC
15,NA,TRBV20-1,NA,TRBJ1-5,CSARVKGHVNQPQHF,TGCAGTGCTAGAGTCAAGGGACATGTGAATCAGCCCCAGCATTTT
15,NA,TRBV7-9,few,TRBJ1-4,CASSLGGRGSEKLFF,TGTGCCAGCAGCTTAGGGGGCAGGGGCTCCGAAAAACTGTTTTTT
12,NA,TRBV20-1,NA,TRBJ2-1,CSAGADYNEQFF,TGCAGTGCCGGGGCGGACTACAATGAGCAGTTCTTC
14,NA,TRBV2,few,TRBJ1-1,CASSEKGRGTEAFF,TGTGCCAGCAGTGAAAAAGGGAGGGGCACTGAAGCTTTCTTT
15,NA,TRBV6-2/TRBV6-3,NA,TRBJ2-3,CASSYYGSPGDTQYF,TGTGCCAGCAGTTACTATGGCTCCCCCGGAGATACGCAGTATTTT
14,TRBD2,TRBV9,NA,TRBJ2-1,CASSTQAGGNEQFF,TGTGCCAGCAGCACCCAAGCCGGGGGGAATGAGCAGTTCTTC
17,NA,TRBV20-1,NA,TRBJ1-4,CSAREGQRGALNEKLFF,TGCAGTGCCAGAGAGGGCCAGCGCGGGGCTCTAAATGAAAAACTGTTTTTT
14,NA,TRBV25-1,once,TRBJ2-3,CASSEVLSTDTQYF,TGTGCCAGCAGTGAAGTCCTTAGCACAGATACGCAGTATTTT
12,NA,TRBV7-9,many,TRBJ1-1,CASSLSDTEAFF,TGTGCCAGCAGCTTATCTGACACTGAAGCTTTCTTT
14,NA,TRBV29-1,once,TRBJ2-5,CSVGPYPGAETQYF,TGCAGCGTTGGCCCCTACCCCGGCGCCGAGACCCAGTACTTC